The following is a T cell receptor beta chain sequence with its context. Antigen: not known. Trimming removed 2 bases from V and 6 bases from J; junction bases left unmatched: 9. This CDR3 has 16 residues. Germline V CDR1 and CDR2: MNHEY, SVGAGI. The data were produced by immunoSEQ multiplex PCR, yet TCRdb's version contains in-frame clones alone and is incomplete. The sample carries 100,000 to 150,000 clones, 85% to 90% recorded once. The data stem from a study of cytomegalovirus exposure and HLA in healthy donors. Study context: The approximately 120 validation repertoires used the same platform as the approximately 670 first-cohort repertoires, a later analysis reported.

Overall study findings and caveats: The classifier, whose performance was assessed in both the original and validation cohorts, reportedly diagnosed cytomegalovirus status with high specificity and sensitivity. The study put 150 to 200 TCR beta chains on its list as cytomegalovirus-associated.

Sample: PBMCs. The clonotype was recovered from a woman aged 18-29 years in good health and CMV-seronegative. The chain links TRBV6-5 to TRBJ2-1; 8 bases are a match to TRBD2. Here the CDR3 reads CASSYAFGGGRNEQFF. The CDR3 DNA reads TGTGCCAGCAGTTACGCCTTCGGGGGGGGCCGCAATGAGCAGTTCTTC.